These 30 T cell receptor beta chains share one sample of origin, sequenced in a study of a mutant IDH1 vaccine in newly diagnosed glioma. Time point here: week 35, safety follow-up. Every single dose of the vaccine, 300 ug of mutant IDH1 20-mer peptide, came with topical imiquimod. The data were produced by immunoSEQ multiplex PCR, yet TCRdb's version contains in-frame clones alone and is incomplete. The top ten clones hold more than 9% of a sample with some 48,000 clones, over 65% of them seen once. These receptors' antigens are unknown. The sample here was PBMCs, taken from a glioma patient whose treatment included an IDH1 peptide vaccine. These receptors all come from a man aged 40-50 years with glioma.

This clone was seen just once. The rearrangement links TRBV4-1 to TRBJ2-3, with a possible D match to TRBD2 (6 bases). Trimming removed 0 bases from V and 3 bases from J, with 13 bases in between. There are 16 residues in the CDR3. The germline V gene has CDR1 MGHRA and CDR2 YSYEKL. CDR3 nucleotide sequence: TGCGCCAGCAGCCAAGATTTACGGGAGTGGACAGATACGCAGTATTTT. This codes for CASSQDLREWTDTQYF.

The rearrangement links TRBV19 to TRBJ1-5; 9 bases agree with TRBD1. V gave up 6 bases and J gave up 7 bases; unmatched junction bases: 7. Germline CDR1 LNHDA, CDR2 SQIVND (reference sequence). The CDR3 sequence is 14 residues long. As DNA, the CDR3 is TGTGCCAGTAGCTGGACAGGGGAGGACCAGCCCCAGCATTTT. This sequence encodes CASSWTGEDQPQHF.

The genes are TRBV4-1 and TRBJ2-7; 7 bases match TRBD1. The J segment lost 6 bases and the V segment lost 4 bases, leaving 9 bases of the junction unmatched. Germline CDR1 and CDR2: MGHRA and YSYEKL. This CDR3 region has 14 residues. The CDR3 sequence: CASSLGVGGGEQYF. As DNA, the CDR3 is TGCGCCAGCAGCCTAGGCGTAGGGGGCGGCGAGCAGTACTTC.

In its sample, this clone was seen a few times. The rearrangement uses TRBV30 and TRBJ1-3; D not resolved. This CDR3 region has 15 residues. From germline, CDR1 is GTSNPN and CDR2 SVGIG (reference sequence). The V gene lost 3 bases and the J gene lost 0 bases, with 12 bases spanning the gap. CDR3 protein: CAWRRLAHSGNTIYF. The CDR3 bases are TGTGCCTGGAGGCGTCTGGCACACTCTGGAAACACCATATATTTT.

This chain joins TRBV7-8 and TRBJ1-1; 9 nucleotides align to TRBD1. J was trimmed by 5 bases and V by 4 bases; bases with no gene match: 11. Germline V gene lookup returns CDR1 SGHVS and CDR2 FQNEAQ. The CDR3 is made up of 16 amino acids. The CDR3 reads CASSSPSQGAWTEAFF. The DNA for the CDR3 is TGTGCCAGCAGCTCGCCCTCACAGGGGGCCTGGACTGAAGCTTTCTTT.

J is TRBJ2-1 and V is TRBV14; D remains ambiguous. Trimming removed 1 base from V and 2 bases from J, with 6 bases in between. CDR1 SGHDN and CDR2 FVKESK come from the germline V gene. The CDR3 spans 14 residues. The CDR3, as DNA: TGTGCCAGCAGCCAAGGGGGAACCTACAATGAGCAGTTCTTC. Its protein product is CASSQGGTYNEQFF.

The sample holds a few counts of this clone. The chain carries TRBV5-6 and TRBJ1-2, with 9 bases identical to TRBD1. V lost 5 bases and J lost 5; bases outside the gene matches: 10. CDR1 and CDR2 (germline): SGHDT, YYEEEE. The length of the CDR3 is 15 residues. The CDR3 DNA reads TGTGCCAGCAGAGGGACAGGGAGGGGTGGTTATGGCTACACCTTC. Translating gives CASRGTGRGGYGYTF.

The rearrangement joins TRBV5-1 to TRBJ1-5, with D maybe TRBD1 (6 bases). Germline V CDR1 and CDR2: SGHRS, YFSETQ. There are 18 residues in the CDR3. Trimming pared 6 bases from V and 0 bases from J, leaving 22 bases between. The CDR3 loop is CASTQADSPPLSNQPQHF. In nucleotides, the CDR3 is TGCGCCAGCACCCAAGCGGACAGTCCTCCTCTTAGCAATCAGCCCCAGCATTTT.

The J gene is TRBJ2-1, the V gene TRBV27; 11 bases match TRBD2. Trimming cost V 1 base and J 9 bases; bases outside gene matches: 5. This CDR3 region has 15 residues. Germline lookup yields CDR1 MNHEY and CDR2 SMNVEV (reference sequence). CDR3 sequence (DNA): TGTGCCAGCAGTTTATGGCTAGCGGGAGGTAGTGAGCAGTTCTTC. Translated: CASSLWLAGGSEQFF.

The rearrangement uses TRBV5-1 and TRBJ2-2; 8 bases match TRBD1. From germline, CDR1 is SGHRS and CDR2 YFSETQ. V was clipped by 4 bases and J by 6 bases; unmatched bases: 8. CDR3 length: 15 amino acids. The CDR3 DNA reads TGCGCCAGCAGCCAAGGACAGGGAATCCCCGGGGAGCTGTTTTTT. Translated: CASSQGQGIPGELFF.

This sequence joins TRBV15 and TRBJ2-7; the D gene could be TRBD1 or TRBD2 (5 bases each). V was shortened by 0 bases and J by 6 bases, with 12 bases between the two germline ends. The CDR3 is 14 amino acids. Per germline, CDR1 LNHNV and CDR2 YYDKDF (reference sequence). In DNA, the CDR3 is TGTGCCACCAGCAGAGACCGGGACGGGTTCGAGCAGTACTTC. Protein product: CATSRDRDGFEQYF.

The chain has TRBV7-9 and TRBJ2-7; 8 positions match TRBD1. Germline V gene lookup returns CDR1 SEHNR and CDR2 FQNEAQ (reference sequence). V shed 1 base, J shed 3 bases, and the junction held 8 bases outside the gene matches. The CDR3 is 16 amino acids. CDR3 loop: CASSLDAGTGFYEQYF. The CDR3 coding sequence is TGTGCCAGCAGCTTAGACGCCGGGACAGGCTTCTACGAGCAGTACTTC.

This clone was seen a handful of times. The V call is TRBV29-1, the J call TRBJ1-1; D unclear. Trimming shortened V by 5 bases and J by 1 base, and 5 bases separated the two germline ends. The CDR3 totals 11 residues. CDR1 and CDR2 from the germline V gene are SQVTM and ANQGSEA. CDR3 sequence: CSVPGNTEAFF. CDR3 sequence (DNA): TGCAGCGTTCCAGGGAACACTGAAGCTTTCTTT.

The CDR3 region is CASSIEGGSDEKLFF. The CDR3 bases are TGTGCCAGTAGTATTGAAGGTGGCTCGGATGAAAAACTGTTTTTT. This chain uses TRBV19 with TRBJ1-4; unclear D gene. CDR3 length: 15 amino acids. The germline V and J ends were trimmed by 3 bases and 6 bases, with 14 bases remaining between them. Germline lookup yields CDR1 LNHDA and CDR2 SQIVND (reference sequence).

The chain has TRBV4-3 and TRBJ2-1, with 7 nucleotides matching TRBD2. Germline loops: CDR1 LGHNA, CDR2 YSLEER. The CDR3 consists of 17 residues. The trim removed 4 bases at V and 8 bases at J, leaving 17 bases unmatched. Written as DNA, the CDR3 is TGCGCCAGCAGCCCCATTTTAATAGCGGGTGACGGGGATGAGCAGTTCTTC. It encodes CASSPILIAGDGDEQFF.

The chain links TRBV13 to TRBJ2-7; TRBD1 might be the D (7 bases). The CDR3 length is 16 residues. CDR1 and CDR2 (germline): PRHDT, FYEKMQ (reference sequence). V was pared by 0 bases and J by 3 bases, with 15 bases between. CDR3 nucleotides: TGTGCCAGCAGCTTAGGCCCGGGCGGGACAGTCTACGAGCAGTACTTC. It is translated as CASSLGPGGTVYEQYF.

The V gene is TRBV7-8, the J gene TRBJ1-5; TRBD1 is a possible D gene (6 bases). The germline CDR1 and CDR2 sequences are SGHVS and FQNEAQ. Trimming took 2 bases from V and 2 from J, leaving 7 bases between them. The CDR3 runs 14 residues. CDR3 loop: CASSLNRGNQPQHF. The CDR3 region has the DNA TGTGCCAGCAGCTTAAACAGGGGCAATCAGCCCCAGCATTTT.

This clone has just a few counts. This chain joins TRBV5-1 and TRBJ2-1, with 13 bases identical to TRBD2. The germline CDR1 and CDR2 sequences are SGHRS and YFSETQ. V trimming: 3 bases; J trimming: 7 bases; junction bases outside the gene matches: 4. CDR3 length equals 15 residues. The CDR3 DNA reads TGCGCCAGCAGCTCGACTAGCGGGAGGTGGAATGAGCAGTTCTTC. Its protein is CASSSTSGRWNEQFF.

V gene TRBV6-5 combines with J gene TRBJ1-3; D call uncertain. Trimming removed 2 bases at V and 0 bases at J, with 11 bases between. From germline, CDR1 is MNHEY and CDR2 SVGAGI. This CDR3 is 16 amino acids long. The CDR3 DNA reads TGTGCCAGCAGTTACAAGGGCGGCATCTCTGGAAACACCATATATTTT. It codes for CASSYKGGISGNTIYF.

In its sample, this clone was seen a few times. V is TRBV9 and J is TRBJ1-1; D perhaps matches TRBD1 (6 bases). Trimming took off 4 bases at V and 1 base at J, with 14 bases between the two ends. CDR3 size: 15 residues. Germline V gene lookup returns CDR1 SGDLS and CDR2 YYNGEE. The CDR3 is CASSRSGTPNTEAFF. The CDR3 bases are TGTGCCAGCAGCAGATCCGGGACACCGAACACTGAAGCTTTCTTT.

J is TRBJ1-4 and V is TRBV4-1; the D is unclear. The CDR3 is 16 amino acids. Germline lookup yields CDR1 MGHRA and CDR2 YSYEKL. Between the trimmed V and J ends, which lost 0 bases and 6 bases, there was a span of 14 bases. The CDR3 here is CASSQDDWGGDEKLFF. CDR3 bases: TGCGCCAGCAGCCAAGATGATTGGGGAGGCGATGAAAAACTGTTTTTT.

The J gene is TRBJ2-1, the V gene TRBV10-2; 10 bases fit TRBD2. The CDR3 is 18 amino acids. Germline V gene sequence: CDR1 WSHSY, CDR2 SAAADI. V trimming: 6 bases; J trimming: 2 bases; junction bases outside the gene matches: 13. The CDR3 DNA reads TGCGCCAGCAGGGGTCTAGCGGGAGATCGCTCGGCCTACAATGAGCAGTTCTTC. Translated, it gives CASRGLAGDRSAYNEQFF.

CDR3 loop: CASSPRDTTYEQYV. The CDR3 DNA follows: TGTGCCAGCAGTCCCAGGGACACGACCTACGAGCAGTACGTC. J is TRBJ2-7 and V is TRBV6-6; a possible D gene is TRBD1 (6 bases). Germline CDR1 MNHNY, CDR2 SVGAGI (reference sequence). The CDR3 extends over 14 amino acids. Trimming stripped 5 bases from V and 2 bases from J, with 13 bases between.

This chain links TRBV28 with TRBJ2-3, with D uncertain. This CDR3 comprises 16 residues. Germline V gives CDR1 MDHEN, CDR2 SYDVKM. Deletions cut 3 bases from V and 1 base from J, with 14 bases between. The CDR3 sequence is CASSFLTAEGTDTQYF. In DNA, the CDR3 is TGTGCCAGCAGTTTCCTGACCGCCGAGGGCACAGATACGCAGTATTTT.

The chain recombines TRBV5-1 with TRBJ2-1; the D is unclear. The CDR3 covers 14 residues. The V gene's germline CDR1 is SGHRS and CDR2 YFSETQ. Trimming took 0 bases from V and 0 from J, leaving 4 bases between them. Here the CDR3 DNA reads TGCGCCAGCAGCTTGGACAGCTCCTACAATGAGCAGTTCTTC. This gives the protein CASSLDSSYNEQFF.

The chain combines TRBV5-5 with TRBJ1-1; tentatively, D is TRBD1 (5 bases). V lost 2 bases, J lost 7 bases, and 18 bases lay in between. This CDR3 has 15 residues. Germline CDR1 is SGHKS and CDR2 is YYEKEE (reference sequence). The CDR3 is CASSFWGNTESEAFF. The CDR3, as DNA: TGTGCCAGCAGCTTTTGGGGGAACACTGAGAGTGAAGCTTTCTTT.

The chain has TRBV5-6 and TRBJ1-5; possible D gene TRBD1, 6 bases. V lost 4 bases and J lost 7, with 15 bases in between. The germline V gene has CDR1 SGHDT and CDR2 YYEEEE. The CDR3 spans 14 residues. CDR3 in DNA: TGTGCCAGCAGCCTACGGACAGCAGGACAGCCCCAGCATTTT. Translation gives CASSLRTAGQPQHF.

The chain has TRBV9 and TRBJ2-1, with 8 bases matching TRBD1. V lost 2 bases and J lost 4; bases outside the gene matches: 5. CDR1 and CDR2 from the germline V gene are SGDLS and YYNGEE. This CDR3 contains 15 residues. The CDR3 DNA sequence: TGTGCCAGCAGCGTCGACAGGGGACCATACAATGAGCAGTTCTTC. Its translation: CASSVDRGPYNEQFF.

The chain combines TRBV6-1 with TRBJ2-1, with TRBD2 matching 13 bases. CDR3 length: 15 residues. Germline lookup yields CDR1 MNHNS and CDR2 SASEGT. V was clipped by 2 bases and J by 8 bases; unmatched bases: 3. CDR3 coding DNA: TGTGCCAGCAGTGAATGGACTAGCGGGAGTTATGAGCAGTTCTTC. This gives the protein CASSEWTSGSYEQFF.

The CDR3 DNA reads as TGTGCCAGCAGCTTAGAGGGACTAGCGGGAAAGTATCCGTACGAGCAGTACTTC. It yields the protein CASSLEGLAGKYPYEQYF. This chain links TRBV7-2 with TRBJ2-7; TRBD2 matches 13 bases. V lost 1 base, J lost 4 bases, and 10 bases stayed unmatched. The CDR3 is made up of 18 amino acids. Germline-derived CDR1 and CDR2 are SGHTA and FQGNSA.